This T cell receptor beta chain was sequenced in a study of blood T cell repertoires in COVID-19. Study-wide background: The study drew acute and convalescent COVID-19 samples from the United States, Italy and Spain. Sample material is recorded as cDNA or gDNA derived from T cells, B-cell-depleted T cells, or PBMCs.

Trimming cost V 0 bases and J 0 bases, with 11 bases left between them. The CDR3 runs to 16 residues. Germline CDR1 LNHNV, CDR2 YYDKDF (reference sequence). Per the original data handling: Amplification of reference gene primers provided the estimated nucleated cell counts. Produced via immunoSEQ multiplex PCR; TCRdb's table is partial and in-frame only. V and J calls plus clone size are reproduced from that table; the DNA served to infer D and trimming. The sample has about 140,000 clones; about 77% are singletons. The sample consisted of peripheral blood. The chain carries TRBV15 and TRBJ1-1; tentatively, D is TRBD1 (5 bases). This receptor was identified in a woman aged 50 to 60 with active or convalescent COVID-19. CDR3: CATSRETATMNTEAFF. The CDR3 DNA reads as TGTGCCACCAGCAGAGAGACAGCAACCATGAACACTGAAGCTTTCTTT.